What follows describes a single T cell receptor beta chain. This sample is drawn from a study of blood T cell repertoires in COVID-19. Overall study: The origin of the acute and convalescent COVID-19 samples was the United States, Italy and Spain.

Individuals aged about 18 to 89 years were recruited from 20 to 25 US areas. Each recovered donor of Cohort 3 presented with two negative PCRs, clearance, or symptom resolution. Profiling relied on immunoSEQ multiplex PCR, and the TCRdb table lists in-frame clones only, not all of them. The table records about 250,000 clones, roughly 90% of them present only once. Looked up from germline, CDR1 is ENHRY and CDR2 is SYGVKD. Unmatched junction bases numbered 3, after V lost 7 bases and J lost 3 bases. This CDR3 has 13 residues. This sequence was found in a man aged 35 to 55 who had recovered from COVID-19. The J gene is TRBJ2-3, the V gene TRBV10-3, with TRBD2 identical over 8 bases. The sequenced sample was PBMCs or T cells enriched from blood (not recorded which). The CDR3 region has the DNA TGTGCCATCAAAGAGCGGGAGACAGATACGCAGTATTTT. This encodes CAIKERETDTQYF.